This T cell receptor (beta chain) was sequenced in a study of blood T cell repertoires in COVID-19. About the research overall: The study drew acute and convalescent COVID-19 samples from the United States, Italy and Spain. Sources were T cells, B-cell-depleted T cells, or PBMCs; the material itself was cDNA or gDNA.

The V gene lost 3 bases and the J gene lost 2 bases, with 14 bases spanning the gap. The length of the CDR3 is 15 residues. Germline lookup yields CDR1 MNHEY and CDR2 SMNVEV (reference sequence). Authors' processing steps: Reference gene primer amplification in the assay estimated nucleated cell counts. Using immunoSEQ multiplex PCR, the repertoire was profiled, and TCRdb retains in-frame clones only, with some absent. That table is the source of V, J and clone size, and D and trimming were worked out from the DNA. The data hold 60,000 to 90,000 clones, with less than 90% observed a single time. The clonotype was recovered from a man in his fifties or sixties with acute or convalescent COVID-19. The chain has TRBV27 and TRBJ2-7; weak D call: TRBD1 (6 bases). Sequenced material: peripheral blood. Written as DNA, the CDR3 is TGTGCCAGCAGTTTCGGCAGGGGCAAGACCTACGAGCAGTACTTC. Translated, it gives CASSFGRGKTYEQYF.